This passage covers 17 T cell receptor beta chains from one sample sequenced in a study of blood T cell repertoires in COVID-19. The method was immunoSEQ multiplex PCR; TCRdb's version includes in-frame clones alone and lacks a portion of them. The repertoire holds about 27,000 clones, with 85% to 90% as singletons. The sample taken for sequencing was peripheral blood. These receptors originate from a man between 65 and 80 years old with active COVID-19.

The chain has TRBV7-6 and TRBJ1-3; D call uncertain. Germline CDR1 and CDR2: SGHVS and FNYEAQ. The V gene lost 5 bases and the J gene lost 7 bases, with 6 bases spanning the gap. The CDR3 sequence is 11 residues long. The CDR3 reads CASSPGNTIYF. The CDR3 region has the DNA TGTGCCAGCAGCCCCGGGAACACCATATATTTT.

The rearrangement links TRBV15 to TRBJ2-7, with D possibly being TRBD1 (5 bases). The germline CDR1 and CDR2 sequences are LNHNV and YYDKDF (reference sequence). The CDR3 has 14 amino acids. Trimming left V 0 bases short and J 2 bases short, with 8 bases between. CDR3: CATSRDQGTYEQYF. CDR3 DNA: TGTGCCACCAGCAGAGACCAGGGAACCTACGAGCAGTACTTC.

The count of this clone is one. The rearrangement uses TRBV7-9 and TRBJ2-5; D possibly corresponds to TRBD2 (5 bases). The CDR3 spans 11 residues. Trimming removed 6 bases from V and 7 bases from J, with 9 bases in between. Germline V lookup: CDR1 SEHNR, CDR2 FQNEAQ (reference sequence). CDR3 residues: CASRAEGTQYF. The CDR3 nucleotides are TGTGCCAGCAGGGCCGAGGGGACCCAGTACTTC.

V and J are TRBV19 and TRBJ1-5; no clear D gene. V lost 3 bases and J lost 0, with 12 bases in between. CDR1 LNHDA and CDR2 SQIVND come from the germline V gene (reference sequence). The CDR3 is 16 amino acids. The CDR3 DNA reads as TGTGCCAGTAGTATTGGCCGGGGATATAGCAATCAGCCCCAGCATTTT. It translates to CASSIGRGYSNQPQHF. The whole variable domain, filled in from reference TRBV19 and TRBJ1-5, reads DGGITQSPKYLFRKEGQNVTLSCEQNLNHDAMYWYRQDPGQGLRLIYYSQIVNDFQKGDIAEGYSVSREKKESFPLTVTSAQKNPTAFYLCASSIGRGYSNQPQHFGDGTRLSIL.

The V and J genes are TRBV7-9 and TRBJ2-3; D ambiguous. Germline loops: CDR1 SEHNR, CDR2 FQNEAQ (reference sequence). This CDR3 is built from 14 residues. Trimming removed 5 bases at V and 2 bases at J, with 11 bases between. The CDR3 coding sequence is TGTGCCAGCAGCAAAATGGCCGCCACAGATACGCAGTATTTT. It translates to CASSKMAATDTQYF.

V gene TRBV5-5 combines with J gene TRBJ1-3; D is unresolved. CDR1 SGHKS and CDR2 YYEKEE come from the germline V gene (reference sequence). CDR3 size: 17 residues. V was trimmed by 0 bases and J by 1 base, leaving 14 bases between them. The CDR3 DNA follows: TGTGCCAGCAGCTTGGCCATTGGTGAGAAGTCTGGAAACACCATATATTTT. Its protein product is CASSLAIGEKSGNTIYF.

In nucleotides, the CDR3 is TGTGCCAGCAGCCCTCAGGGAAGTGAAGCTTTCTTT. Its protein product is CASSPQGSEAFF. The J gene is TRBJ1-1, the V gene TRBV4-2; tentative D call: TRBD1 (5 bases). The V and J ends lost 4 bases and 7 bases respectively, with 10 bases between them. The germline gives CDR1 LGHNA, CDR2 YNFKEQ. The CDR3 is 12 residues long.

V usage is TRBV9 and J usage is TRBJ2-7; 11 nucleotides agree with TRBD2. V was clipped by 6 bases and J by 2 bases; unmatched bases: 4. The CDR3 contains 14 residues. Germline-derived CDR1 and CDR2 are SGDLS and YYNGEE. The DNA of the CDR3 is TGTGCCAGCAACCGACTAGCGGGGACCTACGAGCAGTACTTC. Translation gives CASNRLAGTYEQYF.

The chain couples TRBV27 to TRBJ2-1; TRBD2 is a possible D gene (5 bases). CDR1 and CDR2 from the germline V gene are MNHEY and SMNVEV (reference sequence). The germline V and J ends were trimmed by 1 base and 5 bases, with 9 bases remaining between them. The CDR3 consists of 14 residues. In nucleotides, the CDR3 is TGTGCCAGCAGTTTATACGACGGGAACAATGAGCAGTTCTTC. Encoded protein: CASSLYDGNNEQFF.

This clone was detected only once. The chain joins TRBV2 to TRBJ1-2; D not certain. V was pared by 6 bases and J by 6 bases, with 17 bases between. CDR3 length: 14 amino acids. Germline CDR1 and CDR2: SNHLY and FYNNEI. The CDR3 DNA reads as TGTGCCAGCAGGACCGGACCGGGAATGGATGGCTACACCTTC. This encodes CASRTGPGMDGYTF.

The CDR3: CASSTTRDSGNTIYF. CDR3 in DNA: TGTGCCAGCAGTACTACGCGTGACTCTGGAAACACCATATATTTT. The V and J genes are TRBV6-5 and TRBJ1-3; D is unresolved. There are 15 residues in the CDR3. Trimming stripped 5 bases from V and 0 bases from J, with 11 bases between. Germline assignment: CDR1 MNHEY and CDR2 SVGAGI.

The chain is built from TRBV6-4 and TRBJ2-7; D call uncertain. CDR1 is MRHNA and CDR2 is SNTAGT in the germline V gene. Trimming shortened V by 2 bases and J by 2 bases, and 10 bases separated the two germline ends. The CDR3 extends over 14 amino acids. This chain's CDR3 is CASSDLTETYEQYF. In DNA form, the CDR3 reads TGTGCCAGCAGTGACCTCACAGAGACCTACGAGCAGTACTTC.

The rearrangement uses TRBV5-8 and TRBJ2-2; 14 bases match TRBD2. The germline V gene has CDR1 SGHTS and CDR2 YDEGEE. This CDR3 region has 16 residues. Trimming removed 4 bases from V and 4 bases from J; junction bases left unmatched: 3. The DNA for the CDR3 is TGTGCCAGCAGCAAGGGACTAGCGGGGGCCACCGGGGAGCTGTTTTTT. This translates into CASSKGLAGATGELFF. Looking up the rest from reference TRBV5-8 and TRBJ2-2 gives the full variable domain: EAGVTQSPTHLIKTRGQQATLRCSPISGHTSVYWYQQALGLGLQFLLWYDEGEERNRGNFPPRFSGRQFPNYSSELNVNALELEDSALYLCASSKGLAGATGELFFGEGSRLTVL.

CDR3 sequence: CSASQGLGNTIYF. The CDR3 nucleotides are TGCAGTGCTAGTCAGGGACTTGGAAACACCATATATTTT. The chain links TRBV20-1 to TRBJ1-3, with D maybe TRBD1 (5 bases). V dropped 3 bases and J dropped 3 bases, with 9 bases sitting between them. Germline V gene data show CDR1 as DFQATT and CDR2 as SNEGSKA (reference sequence). This CDR3 region has 13 residues.

The chain has TRBV5-1 and TRBJ2-7; no definite D call. Germline V CDR1 and CDR2: SGHRS, YFSETQ. Deletions cut 0 bases from V and 1 base from J, with 11 bases between. The CDR3 is 15 residues long. CDR3 residues: CASSLGGGLSYEQYF. The CDR3 DNA reads TGCGCCAGCAGCTTGGGAGGCGGATTATCCTACGAGCAGTACTTC. The full variable domain, rest sourced from reference TRBV5-1 and TRBJ2-7, is KAGVTQTPRYLIKTRGQQVTLSCSPISGHRSVSWYQQTPGQGLQFLFEYFSETQRNKGNFPGRFSGRQFSNSRSEMNVSTLELGDSALYLCASSLGGGLSYEQYFGPGTRLTVT.

The rearrangement joins TRBV14 to TRBJ1-1; TRBD1 matches at 8 bases. Unmatched junction bases numbered 4, after V lost 2 bases and J lost 11 bases. The germline V gene encodes CDR1 SGHDN and CDR2 FVKESK. CDR3 size: 12 residues. DNA for the CDR3: TGTGCCAGCAGCCAATCCCGACAGGGGGCTTTCTTT. Residues: CASSQSRQGAFF. The whole variable domain, filled in from reference TRBV14 and TRBJ1-1, reads EAGVTQFPSHSVIEKGQTVTLRCDPISGHDNLYWYRRVMGKEIKFLLHFVKESKQDESGMPNNRFLAERTGGTYSTLKVQPAELEDSGVYFCASSQSRQGAFFGQGTRLTVV.

The rearrangement links TRBV7-3 to TRBJ2-2; 10 bases line up with TRBD2. This CDR3 has 16 amino acids. The V gene end was trimmed by 5 bases and the J gene end by 0 bases; junction bases not matched to a gene: 3. Germline V lookup: CDR1 SGHTA, CDR2 FQGTGA. CDR3 in DNA: TGTGCCAGCAGCCCTACTAGCGGGGCGAACACCGGGGAGCTGTTTTTT. Translated: CASSPTSGANTGELFF. The full variable domain, completed using reference TRBV7-3 and TRBJ2-2, is GAGVSQTPSNKVTEKGKYVELRCDPISGHTALYWYRQSLGQGPEFLIYFQGTGAADDSGLPNDRFFAVRPEGSVSTLKIQRTERGDSAVYLCASSPTSGANTGELFFGEGSRLTVL.